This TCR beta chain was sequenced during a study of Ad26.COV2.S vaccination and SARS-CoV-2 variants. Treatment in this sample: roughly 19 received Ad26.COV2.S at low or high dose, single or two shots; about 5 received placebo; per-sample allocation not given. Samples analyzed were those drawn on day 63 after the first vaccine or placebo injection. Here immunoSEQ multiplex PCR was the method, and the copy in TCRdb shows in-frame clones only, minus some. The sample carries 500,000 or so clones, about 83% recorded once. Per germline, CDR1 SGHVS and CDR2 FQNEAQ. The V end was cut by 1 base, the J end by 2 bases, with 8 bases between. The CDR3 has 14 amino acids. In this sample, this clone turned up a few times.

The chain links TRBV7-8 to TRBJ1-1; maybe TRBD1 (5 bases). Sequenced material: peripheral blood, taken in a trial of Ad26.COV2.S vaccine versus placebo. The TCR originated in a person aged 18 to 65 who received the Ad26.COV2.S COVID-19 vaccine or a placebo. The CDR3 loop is CASSLEGLNTEAFF. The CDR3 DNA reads TGTGCCAGCAGCTTAGAGGGACTAAACACTGAAGCTTTCTTT.